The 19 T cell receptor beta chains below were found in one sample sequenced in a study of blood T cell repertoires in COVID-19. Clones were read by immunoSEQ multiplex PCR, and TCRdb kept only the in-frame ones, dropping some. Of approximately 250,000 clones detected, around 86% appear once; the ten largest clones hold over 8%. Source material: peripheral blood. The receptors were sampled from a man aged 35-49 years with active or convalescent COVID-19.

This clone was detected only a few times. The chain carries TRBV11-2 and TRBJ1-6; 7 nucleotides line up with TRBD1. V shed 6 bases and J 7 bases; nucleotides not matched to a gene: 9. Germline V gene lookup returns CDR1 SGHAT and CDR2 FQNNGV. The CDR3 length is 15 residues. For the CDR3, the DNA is TGTGCCAGCAGTTCCGACAGGGCGGTGAATTCACCCCTCCACTTT. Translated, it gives CASSSDRAVNSPLHF.

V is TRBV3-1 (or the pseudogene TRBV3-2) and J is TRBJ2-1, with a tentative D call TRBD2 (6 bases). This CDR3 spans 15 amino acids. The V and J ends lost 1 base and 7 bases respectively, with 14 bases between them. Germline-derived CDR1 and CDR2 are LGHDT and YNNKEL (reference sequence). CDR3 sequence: CASSQGLRGTNEQFF. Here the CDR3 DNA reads TGTGCCAGCAGCCAAGGCCTCCGGGGGACGAATGAGCAGTTCTTC.

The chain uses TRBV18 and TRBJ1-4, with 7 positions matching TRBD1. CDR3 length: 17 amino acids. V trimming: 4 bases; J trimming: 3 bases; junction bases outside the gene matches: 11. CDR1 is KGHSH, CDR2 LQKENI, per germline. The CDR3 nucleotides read TGTGCCAGCTCACTCGGACAGGCCCAGGAGGCTAATGAAAAACTGTTTTTT. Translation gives CASSLGQAQEANEKLFF.

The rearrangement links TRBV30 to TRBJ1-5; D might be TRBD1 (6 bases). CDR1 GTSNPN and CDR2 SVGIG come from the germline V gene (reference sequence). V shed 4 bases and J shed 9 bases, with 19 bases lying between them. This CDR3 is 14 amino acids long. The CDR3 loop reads CAWTQGRVQGPQHF. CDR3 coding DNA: TGTGCCTGGACACAGGGCAGGGTACAAGGGCCCCAGCATTTT.

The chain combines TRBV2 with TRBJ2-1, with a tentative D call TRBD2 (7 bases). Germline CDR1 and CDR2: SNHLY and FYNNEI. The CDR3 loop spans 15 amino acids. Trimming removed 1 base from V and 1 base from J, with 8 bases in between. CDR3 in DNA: TGTGCCAGCAGTGAAGAGGGGGGGTCCTACAATGAGCAGTTCTTC. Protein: CASSEEGGSYNEQFF.

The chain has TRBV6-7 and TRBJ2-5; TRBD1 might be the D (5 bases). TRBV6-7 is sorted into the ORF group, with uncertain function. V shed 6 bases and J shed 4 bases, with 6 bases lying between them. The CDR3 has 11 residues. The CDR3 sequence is CASSRAETQYF. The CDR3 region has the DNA TGTGCCAGCAGCAGGGCAGAGACCCAGTACTTC.

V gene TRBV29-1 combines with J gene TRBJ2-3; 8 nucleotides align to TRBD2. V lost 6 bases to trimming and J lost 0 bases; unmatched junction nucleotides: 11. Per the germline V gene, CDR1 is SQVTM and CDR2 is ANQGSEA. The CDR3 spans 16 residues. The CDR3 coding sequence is TGCAGCGTACGCCTCCTTAGCGGGACTAGCACAGATACGCAGTATTTT. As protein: CSVRLLSGTSTDTQYF.

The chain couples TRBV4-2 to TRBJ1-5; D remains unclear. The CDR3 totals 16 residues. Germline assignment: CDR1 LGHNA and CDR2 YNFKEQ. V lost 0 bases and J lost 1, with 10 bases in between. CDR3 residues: CASSQESGQSNQPQHF. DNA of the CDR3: TGTGCCAGCAGCCAAGAGAGTGGGCAGAGCAATCAGCCCCAGCATTTT.

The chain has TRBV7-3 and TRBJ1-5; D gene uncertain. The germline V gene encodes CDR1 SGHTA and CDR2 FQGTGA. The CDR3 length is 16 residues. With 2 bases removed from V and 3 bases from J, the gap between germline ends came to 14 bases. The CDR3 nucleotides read TGTGCCAGCAGCTTACGCCCGGGATGGGACAATCAGCCCCAGCATTTT. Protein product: CASSLRPGWDNQPQHF. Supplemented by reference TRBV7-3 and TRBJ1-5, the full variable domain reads GAGVSQTPSNKVTEKGKYVELRCDPISGHTALYWYRQSLGQGPEFLIYFQGTGAADDSGLPNDRFFAVRPEGSVSTLKIQRTERGDSAVYLCASSLRPGWDNQPQHFGDGTRLSIL.

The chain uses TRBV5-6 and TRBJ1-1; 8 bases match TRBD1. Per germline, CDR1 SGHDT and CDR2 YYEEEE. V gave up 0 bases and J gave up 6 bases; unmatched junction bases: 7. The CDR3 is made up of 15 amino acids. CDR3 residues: CASSLGGQGYSEAFF. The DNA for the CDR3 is TGTGCCAGCAGCTTGGGAGGACAGGGCTATTCTGAAGCTTTCTTT.

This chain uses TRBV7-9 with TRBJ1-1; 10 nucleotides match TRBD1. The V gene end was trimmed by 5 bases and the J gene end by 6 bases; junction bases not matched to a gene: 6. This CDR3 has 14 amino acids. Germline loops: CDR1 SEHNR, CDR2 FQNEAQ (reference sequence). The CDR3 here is CASSGGQGGPEAFF. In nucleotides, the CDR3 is TGTGCCAGCAGCGGAGGACAGGGGGGGCCTGAAGCTTTCTTT.

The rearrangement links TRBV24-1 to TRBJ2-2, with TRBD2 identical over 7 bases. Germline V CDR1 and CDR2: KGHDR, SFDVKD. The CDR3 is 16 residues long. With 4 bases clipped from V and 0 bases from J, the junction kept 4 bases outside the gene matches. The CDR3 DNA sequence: TGTGCCACCAGTGACAGACTAGCCACGAACACCGGGGAGCTGTTTTTT. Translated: CATSDRLATNTGELFF.

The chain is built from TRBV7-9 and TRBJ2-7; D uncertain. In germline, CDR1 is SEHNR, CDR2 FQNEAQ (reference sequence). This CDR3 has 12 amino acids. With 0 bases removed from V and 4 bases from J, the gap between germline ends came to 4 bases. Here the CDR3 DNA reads TGTGCCAGCAGCTTAGCCCATTACGAGCAGTACTTC. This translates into CASSLAHYEQYF.

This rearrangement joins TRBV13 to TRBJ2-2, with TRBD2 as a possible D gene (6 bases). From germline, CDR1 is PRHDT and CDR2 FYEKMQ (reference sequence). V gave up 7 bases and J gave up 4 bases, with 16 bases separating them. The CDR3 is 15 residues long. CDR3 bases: TGTGCCAGCACCTGGTCGTCGCGGGGCACCGGGGAGCTGTTTTTT. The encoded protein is CASTWSSRGTGELFF.

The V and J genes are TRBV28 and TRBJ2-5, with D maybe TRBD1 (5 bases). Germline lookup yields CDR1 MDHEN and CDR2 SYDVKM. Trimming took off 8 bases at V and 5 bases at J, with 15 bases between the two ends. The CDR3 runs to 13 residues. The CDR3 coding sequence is TGTGCCAGCCATGTCTCAGGGAAGGAGACCCAGTACTTC. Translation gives CASHVSGKETQYF.

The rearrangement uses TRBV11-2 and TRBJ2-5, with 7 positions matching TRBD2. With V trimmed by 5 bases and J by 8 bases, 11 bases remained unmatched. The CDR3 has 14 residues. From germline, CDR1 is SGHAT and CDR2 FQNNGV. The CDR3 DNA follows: TGTGCCAGCAGCCCTAGCGGAGCAGGGACCACCCAGTACTTC. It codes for CASSPSGAGTTQYF.

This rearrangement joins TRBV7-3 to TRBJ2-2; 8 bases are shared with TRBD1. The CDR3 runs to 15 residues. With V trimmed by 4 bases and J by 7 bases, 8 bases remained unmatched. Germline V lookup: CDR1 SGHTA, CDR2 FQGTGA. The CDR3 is CASSSGQGAGGELFF. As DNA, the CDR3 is TGTGCCAGCAGCTCAGGCCAGGGGGCTGGCGGGGAGCTGTTTTTT.

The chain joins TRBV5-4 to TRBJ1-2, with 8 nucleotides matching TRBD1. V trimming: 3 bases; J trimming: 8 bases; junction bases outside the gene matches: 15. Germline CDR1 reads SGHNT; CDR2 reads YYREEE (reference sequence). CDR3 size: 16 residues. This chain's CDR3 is CASSSGTGGSRWGYTF. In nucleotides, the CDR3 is TGTGCCAGCAGCTCCGGGACAGGAGGCTCCCGGTGGGGCTACACCTTC.

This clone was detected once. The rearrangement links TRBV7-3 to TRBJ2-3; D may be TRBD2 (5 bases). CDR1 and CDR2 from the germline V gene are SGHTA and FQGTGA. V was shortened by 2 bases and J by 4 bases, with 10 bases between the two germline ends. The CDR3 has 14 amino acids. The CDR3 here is CASSLSAGSDTQYF. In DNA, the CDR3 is TGTGCCAGCAGCTTATCTGCGGGCTCAGATACGCAGTATTTT.